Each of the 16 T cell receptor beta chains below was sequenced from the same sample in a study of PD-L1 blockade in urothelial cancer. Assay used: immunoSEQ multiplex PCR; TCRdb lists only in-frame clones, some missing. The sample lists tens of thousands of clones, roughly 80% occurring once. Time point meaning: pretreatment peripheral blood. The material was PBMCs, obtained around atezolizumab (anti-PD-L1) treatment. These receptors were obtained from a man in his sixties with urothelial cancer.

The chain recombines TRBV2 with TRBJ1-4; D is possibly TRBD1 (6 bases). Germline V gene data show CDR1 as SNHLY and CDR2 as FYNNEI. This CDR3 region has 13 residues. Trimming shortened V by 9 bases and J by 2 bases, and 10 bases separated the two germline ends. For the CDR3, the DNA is TGTGCCAGGACAGGACCTACTAATGAAAAACTGTTTTTT. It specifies CARTGPTNEKLFF.

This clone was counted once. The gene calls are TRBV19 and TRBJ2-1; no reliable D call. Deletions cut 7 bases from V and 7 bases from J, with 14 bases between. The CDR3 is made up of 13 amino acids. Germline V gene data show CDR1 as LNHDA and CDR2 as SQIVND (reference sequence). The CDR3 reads CASKDLWRNEQFF. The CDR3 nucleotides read TGTGCCAGTAAGGATCTTTGGAGAAATGAGCAGTTCTTC.

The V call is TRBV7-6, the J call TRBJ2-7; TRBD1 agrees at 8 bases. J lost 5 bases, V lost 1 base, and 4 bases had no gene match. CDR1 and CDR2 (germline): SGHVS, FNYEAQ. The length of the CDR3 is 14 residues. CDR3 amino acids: CASSLDDRGHEQYF. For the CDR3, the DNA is TGTGCCAGCAGCTTAGATGACAGGGGCCACGAGCAGTACTTC.

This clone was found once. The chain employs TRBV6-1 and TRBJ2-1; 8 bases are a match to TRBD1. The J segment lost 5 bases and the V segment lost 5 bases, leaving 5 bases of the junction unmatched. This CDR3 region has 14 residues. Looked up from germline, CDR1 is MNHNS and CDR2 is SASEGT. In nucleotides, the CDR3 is TGTGCCAGCAGTTGGGACAGGCAAAACAATGAGCAGTTCTTC. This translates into CASSWDRQNNEQFF.

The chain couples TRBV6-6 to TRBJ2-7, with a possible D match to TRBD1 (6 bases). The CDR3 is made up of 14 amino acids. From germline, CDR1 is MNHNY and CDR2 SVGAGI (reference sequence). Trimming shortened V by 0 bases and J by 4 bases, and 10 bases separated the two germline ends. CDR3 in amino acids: CASSYSGQGYEQYF. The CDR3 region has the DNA TGTGCCAGCAGTTACTCAGGGCAGGGGTACGAGCAGTACTTC.

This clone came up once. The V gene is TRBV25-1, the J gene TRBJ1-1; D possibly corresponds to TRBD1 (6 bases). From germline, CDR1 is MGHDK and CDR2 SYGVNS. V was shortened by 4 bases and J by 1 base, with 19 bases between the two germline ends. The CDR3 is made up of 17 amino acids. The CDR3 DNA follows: TGTGCCAGCAGTGGCTGGGGGCCAGAGCGGACGAACACTGAAGCTTTCTTT. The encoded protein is CASSGWGPERTNTEAFF.

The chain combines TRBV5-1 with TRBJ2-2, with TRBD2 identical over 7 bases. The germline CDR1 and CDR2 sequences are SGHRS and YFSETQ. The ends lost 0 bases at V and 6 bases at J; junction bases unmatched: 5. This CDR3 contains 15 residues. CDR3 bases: TGCGCCAGCAGCTTGGTTTCTCGGGGGGCCGGGGAGCTGTTTTTT. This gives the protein CASSLVSRGAGELFF.

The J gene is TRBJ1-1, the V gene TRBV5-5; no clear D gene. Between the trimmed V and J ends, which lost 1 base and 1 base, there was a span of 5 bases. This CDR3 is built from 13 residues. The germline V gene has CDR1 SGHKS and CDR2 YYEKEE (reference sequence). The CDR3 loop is CASSLRGNTEAFF. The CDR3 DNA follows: TGTGCCAGCAGCTTGCGGGGGAACACTGAAGCTTTCTTT. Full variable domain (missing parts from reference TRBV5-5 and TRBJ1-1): DAGVTQSPTHLIKTRGQQVTLRCSPISGHKSVSWYQQVLGQGPQFIFQYYEKEERGRGNFPDRFSARQFPNYSSELNVNALLLGDSALYLCASSLRGNTEAFFGQGTRLTVV.

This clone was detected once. CDR3 DNA: TGTGCCTGGGAGACAGGGGGCGGGAACGAGCAGTACTTC. Amino acid sequence: CAWETGGGNEQYF. V usage is TRBV30 and J usage is TRBJ2-7; 10 bases agree with TRBD1. The CDR3 length is 13 residues. CDR1 and CDR2 from the germline V gene are GTSNPN and SVGIG (reference sequence). After removal of 5 bases from V and 5 bases from J, the junction contained 6 bases not matched to a gene.

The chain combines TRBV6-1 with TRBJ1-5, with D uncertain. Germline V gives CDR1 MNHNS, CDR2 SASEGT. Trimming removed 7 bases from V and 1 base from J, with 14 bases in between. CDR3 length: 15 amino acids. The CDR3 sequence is CASTPGPESNQPQHF. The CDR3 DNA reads TGTGCCAGCACTCCGGGTCCCGAGAGCAATCAGCCCCAGCATTTT.

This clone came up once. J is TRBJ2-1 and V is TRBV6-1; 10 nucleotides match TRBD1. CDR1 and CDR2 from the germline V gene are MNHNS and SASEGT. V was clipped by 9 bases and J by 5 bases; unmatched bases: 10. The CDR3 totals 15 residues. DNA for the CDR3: TGTGCCAGTTTTTGGACAGGGGGGATAGACAATGAGCAGTTCTTC. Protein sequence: CASFWTGGIDNEQFF.

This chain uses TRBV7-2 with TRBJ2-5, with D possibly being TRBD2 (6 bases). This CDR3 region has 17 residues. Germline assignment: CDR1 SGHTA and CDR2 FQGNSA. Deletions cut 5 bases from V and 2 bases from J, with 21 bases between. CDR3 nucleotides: TGTGCCAGCAGCCAGTGGTACGGGGGTCCACTGCAAGAGACCCAGTACTTC. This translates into CASSQWYGGPLQETQYF.

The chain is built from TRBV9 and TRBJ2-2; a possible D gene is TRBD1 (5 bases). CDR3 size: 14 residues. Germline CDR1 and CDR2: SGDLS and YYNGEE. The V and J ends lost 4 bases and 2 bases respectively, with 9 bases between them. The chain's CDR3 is CASSPDTNTGELFF. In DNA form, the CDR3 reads TGTGCCAGCAGCCCGGACACTAACACCGGGGAGCTGTTTTTT.

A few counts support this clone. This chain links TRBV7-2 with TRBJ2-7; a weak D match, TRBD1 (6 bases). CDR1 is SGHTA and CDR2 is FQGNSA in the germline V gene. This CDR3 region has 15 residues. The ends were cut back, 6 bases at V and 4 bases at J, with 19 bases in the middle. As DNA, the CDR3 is TGTGCCAGCAGTTCTCAGGGGTTTCAGGGTTACGAGCAGTACTTC. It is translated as CASSSQGFQGYEQYF.

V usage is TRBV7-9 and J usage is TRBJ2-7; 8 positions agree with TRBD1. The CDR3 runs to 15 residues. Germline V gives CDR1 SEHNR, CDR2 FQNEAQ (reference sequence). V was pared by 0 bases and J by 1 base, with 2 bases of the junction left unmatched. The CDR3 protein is CASSLAGTGSYEQYF. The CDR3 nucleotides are TGTGCCAGCAGCTTAGCTGGGACAGGATCCTACGAGCAGTACTTC.

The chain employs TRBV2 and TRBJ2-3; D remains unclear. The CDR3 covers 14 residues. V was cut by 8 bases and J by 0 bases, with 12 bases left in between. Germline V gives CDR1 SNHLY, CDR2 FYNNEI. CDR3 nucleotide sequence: TGTGCCAGCCGATATAGCCGGAGCACAGATACGCAGTATTTT. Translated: CASRYSRSTDTQYF.